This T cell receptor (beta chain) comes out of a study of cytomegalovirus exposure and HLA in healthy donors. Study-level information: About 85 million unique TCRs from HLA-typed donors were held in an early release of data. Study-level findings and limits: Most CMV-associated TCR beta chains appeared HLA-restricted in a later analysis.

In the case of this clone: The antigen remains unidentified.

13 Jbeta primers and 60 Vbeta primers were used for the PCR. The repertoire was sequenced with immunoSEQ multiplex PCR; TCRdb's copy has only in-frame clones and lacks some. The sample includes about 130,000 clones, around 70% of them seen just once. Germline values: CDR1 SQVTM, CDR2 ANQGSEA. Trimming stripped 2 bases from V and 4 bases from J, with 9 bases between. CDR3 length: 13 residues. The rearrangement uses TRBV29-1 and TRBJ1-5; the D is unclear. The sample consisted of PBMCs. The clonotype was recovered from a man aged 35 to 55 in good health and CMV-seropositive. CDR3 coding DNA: TGCAGCGTTGAATTAGGAGGGAATCAGCCCCAGCATTTT. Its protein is CSVELGGNQPQHF.